Each of the 30 T cell receptor beta chains below was sequenced from the same sample in a study of blood T cell repertoires in COVID-19. Profiling relied on immunoSEQ multiplex PCR, and the TCRdb table lists in-frame clones only, not all of them. The sample lists some 260,000 clones; about 90% were seen once. The sequencing sample was made of peripheral blood. The receptors were sampled from a woman between 70 and 85 years old with COVID-19, enrolled during active disease.

The chain joins TRBV10-1 to TRBJ1-2; tentatively, D is TRBD1 (5 bases). Germline values: CDR1 WNHNN, CDR2 SYGVQD (reference sequence). Trimming left V 10 bases short and J 3 bases short, with 18 bases between. CDR3 length: 14 residues. This chain's CDR3 is CATVEEGFDYGYTF. The CDR3 nucleotides read TGCGCCACCGTGGAGGAGGGGTTCGACTATGGCTACACCTTC.

J is TRBJ1-2 and V is TRBV28; 8 bases fit TRBD1. The CDR3 has 14 residues. Germline trimming cut 6 bases from V and 4 bases from J; bases unmatched to any gene: 7. Germline V gene lookup returns CDR1 MDHEN and CDR2 SYDVKM. CDR3 in amino acids: CASSTGQGGYGYTF. The DNA of the CDR3 is TGTGCCAGCAGCACTGGACAGGGAGGCTATGGCTACACCTTC.

This chain joins TRBV28 and TRBJ2-7, with 10 bases fitting TRBD2. The V gene end was trimmed by 6 bases and the J gene end by 3 bases; junction bases not matched to a gene: 8. The germline CDR1 and CDR2 sequences are MDHEN and SYDVKM. The length of the CDR3 is 15 residues. The CDR3 protein is CASRRPSGSGYEQYF. In DNA form, the CDR3 reads TGTGCCAGCAGGCGGCCTAGCGGGAGCGGCTACGAGCAGTACTTC.

The gene calls are TRBV2 and TRBJ1-1; no reliable D call. The germline V gene has CDR1 SNHLY and CDR2 FYNNEI. CDR3 length equals 14 residues. V lost 2 bases to trimming and J lost 1 base, with 8 bases between them. The CDR3 nucleotides read TGTGCCAGCAGTGAATCGGGTCCGAACACTGAAGCTTTCTTT. This encodes CASSESGPNTEAFF.

The rearrangement links TRBV9 to TRBJ2-1; 15 nucleotides agree with TRBD2. The CDR3 is 15 residues long. Per germline, CDR1 SGDLS and CDR2 YYNGEE. With 4 bases clipped from V and 8 bases from J, the junction kept 4 bases outside the gene matches. In DNA, the CDR3 is TGTGCCAGCAGCCCGGGACTAGCGGGAGGTGATGAGCAGTTCTTC. This encodes CASSPGLAGGDEQFF.

V usage is TRBV7-9 and J usage is TRBJ2-2; the match to TRBD1 covers 10 bases. V was pared by 3 bases and J by 3 bases, with 7 bases of the junction left unmatched. Germline V gene data show CDR1 as SEHNR and CDR2 as FQNEAQ (reference sequence). This CDR3 spans 17 amino acids. CDR3 DNA: TGTGCCAGCAGCTTTAATAGGGGACAGGGGTACACCGGGGAGCTGTTTTTT. Encoded protein: CASSFNRGQGYTGELFF.

The CDR3 here is CASSPTRDSIQHF. CDR3 nucleotide sequence: TGTGCCAGCAGCCCAACAAGGGACAGCATCCAGCATTTT. This chain joins TRBV3-1 (or the pseudogene TRBV3-2) and TRBJ1-5; 7 bases are shared with TRBD1. Germline-derived CDR1 and CDR2 are LGHDT and YNNKEL (reference sequence). This CDR3 comprises 13 residues. V dropped 4 bases and J dropped 12; count of bases not matched to a gene: 9.

The chain employs TRBV21-1 and TRBJ2-3; the table's D call TRBD2 went unverified against the DNA. TRBV21-1 is a known pseudogene. The CDR3 has 15 amino acids. CDR3: CASLTGGPRTDTQYF. The CDR3 nucleotides are TGTGCCAGCCTCACGGGCGGGCCGCGCACAGATACGCAGTATTTT.

The gene calls are TRBV12-2 and TRBJ2-2; the table's D call TRBD2 went unverified against the DNA. TRBV12-2 is a pseudogene. The CDR3 sequence is 11 residues long. DNA for the CDR3: TGTGCAAGTCGCTTCTCCGGGGAGCTGTTTTTT. Amino acid sequence: CASRFSGELFF.

This clone was detected once. The chain employs TRBV7-9 and TRBJ1-1, with unresolved D. This CDR3 contains 13 residues. The germline gives CDR1 SEHNR, CDR2 FQNEAQ (reference sequence). V shed 1 base and J shed 3 bases, with 6 bases lying between them. CDR3 DNA: TGTGCCAGCAGCTTAGACAGTTACACTGAAGCTTTCTTT. Translated: CASSLDSYTEAFF.

The chain links TRBV30 to TRBJ2-7; 9 positions agree with TRBD2. Looked up from germline, CDR1 is GTSNPN and CDR2 is SVGIG (reference sequence). With 2 bases clipped from V and 9 bases from J, the junction kept 8 bases outside the gene matches. The CDR3 is 13 residues long. The CDR3 region has the DNA TGTGCCTGGAGTCCCCGGGTAGCGGGAGTGCAGTACTTC. It yields the protein CAWSPRVAGVQYF.

This chain uses TRBV3-1 (or the pseudogene TRBV3-2) with TRBJ1-2; TRBD1 might be the D (5 bases). CDR1 LGHDT and CDR2 YNNKEL come from the germline V gene (reference sequence). CDR3 length: 13 residues. The germline V and J ends were trimmed by 0 bases and 5 bases, with 7 bases remaining between them. This CDR3 is CASSQEKGYGYTF. In DNA form, the CDR3 reads TGTGCCAGCAGCCAAGAGAAGGGGTATGGCTACACCTTC.

This chain links TRBV10-3 with TRBJ1-3; the D is unclear. V lost 3 bases to trimming and J lost 0 bases, with 12 bases between them. This CDR3 has 16 amino acids. Per germline, CDR1 ENHRY and CDR2 SYGVKD. CDR3 DNA sequence: TGTGCCATCAGTGAAAGGACCGGAGGCTCTGGAAACACCATATATTTT. This encodes CAISERTGGSGNTIYF.

The chain recombines TRBV30 with TRBJ1-2; tentative D call: TRBD1 (6 bases). Trimming stripped 7 bases from V and 0 bases from J, with 9 bases between. The CDR3 has 12 residues. Per germline, CDR1 GTSNPN and CDR2 SVGIG (reference sequence). In DNA, the CDR3 is TGTGCCTCATCAGGGGCTAACTATGGCTACACCTTC. This gives the protein CASSGANYGYTF.

The chain is built from TRBV19 and TRBJ1-5; D call uncertain. CDR1 is LNHDA, CDR2 SQIVND, per germline (reference sequence). There are 17 residues in the CDR3. V was clipped by 4 bases and J by 0 bases, with 16 bases between them. The chain's CDR3 is CASSNKVNRDSNQPQHF. Here the CDR3 DNA reads TGTGCCAGTAGTAATAAGGTTAACAGAGATAGCAATCAGCCCCAGCATTTT.

The CDR3 bases are TGTGCCAGCTCACCGGACAGGGTCCACGAGCAGTACTTC. Translation gives CASSPDRVHEQYF. The chain links TRBV18 to TRBJ2-7; TRBD1 matches at 8 bases. With V trimmed by 3 bases and J by 5 bases, 3 bases remained unmatched. CDR1 and CDR2 from the germline V gene are KGHSH and LQKENI. The CDR3 sequence is 13 residues long. The variable domain in full, completed from reference TRBV18 and TRBJ2-7, reads NAGVMQNPRHLVRRRGQEARLRCSPMKGHSHVYWYRQLPEEGLKFMVYLQKENIIDESGMPKERFSAEFPKEGPSILRIQQVVRGDSAAYFCASSPDRVHEQYFGPGTRLTVT.

This clone came up once. This chain connects TRBV2 to TRBJ2-5; the D gene is possibly TRBD1 (6 bases). The V end was cut by 10 bases, the J end by 3 bases, with 18 bases between. The CDR3 is 14 residues long. CDR1 and CDR2 from the germline V gene are SNHLY and FYNNEI. CDR3 DNA sequence: TGTGCCACAAACCCGGGACACAATAAAGAGACCCAGTACTTC. Translating it yields CATNPGHNKETQYF.

The chain combines TRBV2 with TRBJ2-1; 9 nucleotides agree with TRBD2. Germline lookup yields CDR1 SNHLY and CDR2 FYNNEI. The CDR3 runs to 19 residues. Trimming took 7 bases from V and 0 from J; bases not matched to a gene: 16. In nucleotides, the CDR3 is TGTGCCAGCACTAAAGCGGGAGGATATCTTAGGAGCTCCTACAATGAGCAGTTCTTC. Translation gives CASTKAGGYLRSSYNEQFF.

Points on this clone: The DNA is omitted, as the CDR3 cannot be located on it reliably, and the CDR3 follows TCRdb's listing. The V call is TRBV4-3, the J call TRBJ2-2; the D call of TRBD2 is as the table states it, not checked on the DNA. Germline CDR1 reads LGHNA; CDR2 reads YSLEER. The CDR3 has 14 amino acids, counting both end residues. The CDR3 loop reads CASSQNLRAGELFF.

The rearrangement uses TRBV11-3 and TRBJ1-2; D is perhaps TRBD1 (6 bases). From germline, CDR1 is SGHNT and CDR2 YENEEA. There are 14 residues in the CDR3. V shed 1 base and J shed 8 bases, with 14 bases lying between them. Here the CDR3 DNA reads TGTGCCAGCAGCTTAGTAGGACAGCGAGGGGGCTACACCTTC. This sequence encodes CASSLVGQRGGYTF.

The chain couples TRBV5-1 to TRBJ2-5, with D maybe TRBD2 (5 bases). V was cut by 1 base and J by 4 bases, with 14 bases left in between. This CDR3 is 15 amino acids long. Germline lookup yields CDR1 SGHRS and CDR2 YFSETQ. The CDR3 loop reads CASSLRAARVETQYF. CDR3 DNA: TGCGCCAGCAGCTTGAGAGCGGCGAGGGTAGAGACCCAGTACTTC. Full variable domain (remainder filled in from reference TRBV5-1 and TRBJ2-5): KAGVTQTPRYLIKTRGQQVTLSCSPISGHRSVSWYQQTPGQGLQFLFEYFSETQRNKGNFPGRFSGRQFSNSRSEMNVSTLELGDSALYLCASSLRAARVETQYFGPGTRLLVL.

In its sample, this clone was seen once. The chain links TRBV6-1 to TRBJ2-1; no definite D call. Germline CDR1 and CDR2: MNHNS and SASEGT. With 2 bases removed from V and 3 bases from J, the gap between germline ends came to 11 bases. The CDR3 is made up of 15 amino acids. CDR3: CASSEYIQDYNEQFF. The CDR3 DNA is TGTGCCAGCAGTGAATATATTCAGGACTACAATGAGCAGTTCTTC.

The chain employs TRBV12-3 or TRBV12-4 and TRBJ2-1; D is undetermined. Trimming took 0 bases from V and 5 from J, leaving 5 bases between them. The CDR3 runs 13 residues. The CDR3 DNA reads TGTGCCAGCAGTTTAGCGCGGAACAATGAGCAGTTCTTC. It translates to CASSLARNNEQFF.

This chain connects TRBV5-1 to TRBJ2-5, with 7 bases identical to TRBD2. The CDR3 loop spans 17 amino acids. Germline V gene sequence: CDR1 SGHRS, CDR2 YFSETQ. V trimming: 4 bases; J trimming: 4 bases; junction bases outside the gene matches: 16. The CDR3 coding sequence is TGCGCCAGCAGCCCGGGGGGAAACCATTTAGTAGGAGAGACCCAGTACTTC. Protein product: CASSPGGNHLVGETQYF. The whole variable domain, filled in from reference TRBV5-1 and TRBJ2-5, reads KAGVTQTPRYLIKTRGQQVTLSCSPISGHRSVSWYQQTPGQGLQFLFEYFSETQRNKGNFPGRFSGRQFSNSRSEMNVSTLELGDSALYLCASSPGGNHLVGETQYFGPGTRLLVL.

This clone is a singleton in its sample. The chain uses TRBV28 and TRBJ2-7; D is undetermined. This CDR3 spans 16 amino acids. CDR1 is MDHEN and CDR2 is SYDVKM in the germline V gene. Trimming removed 1 base from V and 2 bases from J, with 15 bases in between. The DNA of the CDR3 is TGTGCCAGCAGTTTATACGACCAACAGTGGGCCTACGAGCAGTACTTC. Translated, it gives CASSLYDQQWAYEQYF. The full variable domain, in which reference TRBV28 and TRBJ2-7 provide the parts outside the CDR3, is DVKVTQSSRYLVKRTGEKVFLECVQDMDHENMFWYRQDPGLGLRLIYFSYDVKMKEKGDIPEGYSVSREKKERFSLILESASTNQTSMYLCASSLYDQQWAYEQYFGPGTRLTVT.

This clone came up once. This chain uses TRBV19 with TRBJ2-7; 11 bases line up with TRBD2. Germline CDR1 LNHDA, CDR2 SQIVND (reference sequence). This CDR3 is built from 18 residues. V trimming: 2 bases; J trimming: 3 bases; junction bases outside the gene matches: 12. The CDR3 here is CASSIRASGGTYLYEQYF. CDR3 in DNA: TGTGCCAGTAGTATAAGGGCTAGCGGGGGGACCTATCTCTACGAGCAGTACTTC.

The chain uses TRBV7-8 and TRBJ1-5, with 12 bases fitting TRBD1. V shed 3 bases and J 6 bases; nucleotides not matched to a gene: 3. The CDR3 is made up of 15 amino acids. The germline CDR1 and CDR2 sequences are SGHVS and FQNEAQ. The CDR3 here is CASSLGQGAVQPQHF. CDR3 nucleotides: TGTGCCAGCAGCTTGGGACAGGGGGCTGTTCAGCCCCAGCATTTT.

V is TRBV6-6 and J is TRBJ1-6; perhaps TRBD1 as D (6 bases). The V end was cut by 4 bases, the J end by 8 bases, with 18 bases between. This CDR3 comprises 16 residues. Per the germline V gene, CDR1 is MNHNY and CDR2 is SVGAGI (reference sequence). The DNA of the CDR3 is TGTGCCAGCAGTTCCGGGACAAATAGCCGATATTCACCCCTCCACTTT. Translation: CASSSGTNSRYSPLHF.

V usage is TRBV11-2 and J usage is TRBJ2-3; no clear D gene. V shed 5 bases and J shed 2 bases, with 5 bases lying between them. In germline, CDR1 is SGHAT, CDR2 FQNNGV. The CDR3 runs 12 residues. The CDR3 DNA sequence: TGTGCCAGCAGCCCTTACACAGATACGCAGTATTTT. It yields the protein CASSPYTDTQYF.

V usage is TRBV4-1 and J usage is TRBJ2-3; D is possibly TRBD2 (6 bases). Germline V gene sequence: CDR1 MGHRA, CDR2 YSYEKL. The ends were cut back, 5 bases at V and 6 bases at J, with 15 bases in the middle. The CDR3 extends over 14 amino acids. CDR3 DNA sequence: TGCGCCAGCAGCATTCGGGACGGAGGGGATACGCAGTATTTT. This codes for CASSIRDGGDTQYF.